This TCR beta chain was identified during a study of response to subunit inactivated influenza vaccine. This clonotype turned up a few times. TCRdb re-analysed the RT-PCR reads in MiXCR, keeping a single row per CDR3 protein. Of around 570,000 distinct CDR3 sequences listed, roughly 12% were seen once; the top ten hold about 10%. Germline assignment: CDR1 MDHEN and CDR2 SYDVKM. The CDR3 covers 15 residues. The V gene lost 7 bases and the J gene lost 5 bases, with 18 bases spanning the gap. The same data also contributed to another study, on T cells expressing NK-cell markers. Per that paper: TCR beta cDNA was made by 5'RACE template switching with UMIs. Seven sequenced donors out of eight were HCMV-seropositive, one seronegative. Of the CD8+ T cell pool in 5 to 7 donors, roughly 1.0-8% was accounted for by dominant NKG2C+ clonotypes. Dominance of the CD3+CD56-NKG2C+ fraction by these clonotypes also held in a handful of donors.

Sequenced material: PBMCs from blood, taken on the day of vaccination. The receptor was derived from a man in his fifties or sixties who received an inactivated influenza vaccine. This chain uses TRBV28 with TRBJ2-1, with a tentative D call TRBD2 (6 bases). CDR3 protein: CASTLRLALNNEQFF. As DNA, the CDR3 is TGTGCCAGCACCTTGCGGCTAGCGCTTAACAATGAGCAGTTCTTC.